The 15 T cell receptor beta chains reported below all come from one sample, sequenced in a study of OX40 agonist ivuxolimab in advanced cancers. Measured with immunoSEQ multiplex PCR; TCRdb has only the in-frame clones, and not every one. The table includes fewer than 85,000 clones, roughly three quarters detected once. The specimen was CD4+ or CD8+ T cells sorted from blood, collected in a trial of the OX40 agonist ivuxolimab. Source of these receptors: an adult with an advanced solid tumor such as melanoma, head and neck, liver or kidney cancer.

The rearrangement links TRBV6-1 to TRBJ1-2; D perhaps matches TRBD1 (5 bases). The V end was cut by 1 base, the J end by 5 bases, with 14 bases between. The CDR3 sequence is 15 residues long. Germline lookup yields CDR1 MNHNS and CDR2 SASEGT. The CDR3 loop reads CASSEGYGAGYGYTF. The CDR3 coding sequence is TGTGCCAGCAGTGAAGGATATGGGGCAGGTTATGGCTACACCTTC.

The chain recombines TRBV18 with TRBJ2-3, with D possibly being TRBD2 (5 bases). The CDR3 covers 16 residues. Trimming removed 5 bases at V and 2 bases at J, with 17 bases between. Germline CDR1 KGHSH, CDR2 LQKENI. Here the CDR3 DNA reads TGTGCCAGCTCAGCCATAGCGAATAAAGTCACAGATACGCAGTATTTT. This encodes CASSAIANKVTDTQYF.

The genes are TRBV5-1 and TRBJ2-7; 7 bases line up with TRBD2. The CDR3 length is 13 residues. The ends lost 1 base at V and 3 bases at J; junction bases unmatched: 1. From germline, CDR1 is SGHRS and CDR2 YFSETQ. The CDR3 here is CASSLWTSYEQYF. The CDR3 region has the DNA TGCGCCAGCAGCTTGTGGACTAGCTACGAGCAGTACTTC. Based on the CDR3 plus reference TRBV5-1 and TRBJ2-7, the full variable domain is KAGVTQTPRYLIKTRGQQVTLSCSPISGHRSVSWYQQTPGQGLQFLFEYFSETQRNKGNFPGRFSGRQFSNSRSEMNVSTLELGDSALYLCASSLWTSYEQYFGPGTRLTVT.

The rearrangement uses TRBV6-1 and TRBJ1-2, with D unclear. The germline V and J ends were trimmed by 6 bases and 4 bases, with 12 bases remaining between them. The CDR3 loop spans 13 amino acids. Germline-derived CDR1 and CDR2 are MNHNS and SASEGT. CDR3 residues: CASRIPGGYGYTF. The CDR3 nucleotides read TGTGCCAGCAGGATCCCAGGAGGCTATGGCTACACCTTC.

This clone ranks as medium-sized (0.01 to 0.1%). In the same sample, other DNA sequences code for this CDR3. This sequence joins TRBV19 and TRBJ1-5; D is perhaps TRBD1 (6 bases). Deletions cut 6 bases from V and 2 bases from J, with 11 bases between. The CDR3 contains 14 residues. Germline CDR1 reads LNHDA; CDR2 reads SQIVND (reference sequence). CDR3 bases: TGTGCCAGTAGCATACAGGGAGGCAATCAGCCCCAGCATTTT. Translating gives CASSIQGGNQPQHF.

The rearrangement uses TRBV9 and TRBJ2-7; the D gene is possibly TRBD2 (5 bases). Germline V gene data show CDR1 as SGDLS and CDR2 as YYNGEE. CDR3 size: 18 residues. Trimming removed 4 bases at V and 6 bases at J, with 29 bases between. CDR3 in amino acids: CASSPLRLFDYLGTEQYF. The CDR3 nucleotides read TGTGCCAGCAGCCCTCTTAGGCTATTCGACTACCTGGGTACCGAGCAGTACTTC.

This chain connects TRBV5-4 to TRBJ1-2; 8 bases agree with TRBD1. The CDR3 totals 14 residues. Per germline, CDR1 SGHNT and CDR2 YYREEE (reference sequence). V lost 5 bases to trimming and J lost 8 bases; unmatched junction nucleotides: 11. The CDR3, as DNA: TGTGCCAGCAGATCAAAGGGACAGGCAATGGGCTACACCTTC. Residues: CASRSKGQAMGYTF.

The chain uses TRBV20-1 and TRBJ2-7; 7 bases are a match to TRBD2. V shed 1 base and J 10 bases; nucleotides not matched to a gene: 4. Germline values: CDR1 DFQATT, CDR2 SNEGSKA (reference sequence). This CDR3 comprises 11 residues. CDR3 in DNA: TGCAGTGCTAGAGTCGGGGGGAGTCAGTACTTC. Translated, it gives CSARVGGSQYF.

The gene calls are TRBV9 and TRBJ2-5, with D perhaps matching TRBD2 (5 bases). This CDR3 region has 14 residues. Trimming left V 0 bases short and J 5 bases short, with 11 bases between. The germline V gene encodes CDR1 SGDLS and CDR2 YYNGEE. CDR3 residues: CASSVAGGLETQYF. The CDR3 DNA follows: TGTGCCAGCAGCGTAGCTGGCGGGCTGGAGACCCAGTACTTC.

V is TRBV5-6 and J is TRBJ1-2; maybe TRBD1 (5 bases). The CDR3 sequence is 14 residues long. Per germline, CDR1 SGHDT and CDR2 YYEEEE. Trimming cost V 3 bases and J 3 bases, with 12 bases left between them. The CDR3 sequence is CASSYRDSHYGYTF. For the CDR3, the DNA is TGTGCCAGCAGCTACCGGGACTCACACTATGGCTACACCTTC.

This clone was detected only a few times. The chain joins TRBV29-1 to TRBJ2-7; 8 bases agree with TRBD1. The CDR3 contains 14 residues. CDR1 is SQVTM and CDR2 is ANQGSEA in the germline V gene. The ends lost 4 bases at V and 5 bases at J; junction bases unmatched: 10. The CDR3 is CSVARSGGKDEQYF. The CDR3, as DNA: TGCAGCGTTGCTCGGTCAGGGGGCAAAGACGAGCAGTACTTC.

The chain links TRBV5-3 to TRBJ2-7, with D unresolved. TRBV5-3 is sorted into the ORF group, with uncertain function. V shed 9 bases and J shed 0 bases, with 13 bases lying between them. The CDR3 loop spans 13 amino acids. The CDR3 sequence: CAIQGRLSYEQYF. The CDR3 nucleotides are TGTGCCATTCAAGGACGGCTCTCCTACGAGCAGTACTTC.

This clone has a handful of counts. The CDR3 loop reads CASSLGGTGGFSGNTIYF. For the CDR3, the DNA is TGCGCCAGCAGCTTGGGCGGGACAGGGGGTTTCTCTGGAAACACCATATATTTT. The chain links TRBV5-1 to TRBJ1-3; 11 nucleotides match TRBD1. The CDR3 extends over 18 amino acids. Per germline, CDR1 SGHRS and CDR2 YFSETQ. The V and J ends lost 0 bases and 0 bases, in that order; junction bases with no gene match: 5.

This chain uses TRBV27 with TRBJ1-5; maybe TRBD1 (5 bases). The CDR3 contains 14 residues. Trimming took off 7 bases at V and 0 bases at J, with 10 bases between the two ends. Germline V gives CDR1 MNHEY, CDR2 SMNVEV (reference sequence). CDR3 DNA: TGTGCCAGCAAGGGGCAATATAGCAATCAGCCCCAGCATTTT. Translating it yields CASKGQYSNQPQHF.

The chain combines TRBV19 with TRBJ2-2, with D maybe TRBD1 (6 bases). Between the trimmed V and J ends, which lost 4 bases and 1 base, there was a span of 16 bases. This CDR3 has 17 amino acids. CDR1 and CDR2 (germline): LNHDA, SQIVND (reference sequence). Written as DNA, the CDR3 is TGTGCCAGTAGTACTCCCCTGGGCAGGGGGAACACCGGGGAGCTGTTTTTT. It encodes CASSTPLGRGNTGELFF. Drawing the rest from reference TRBV19 and TRBJ2-2, the complete variable domain is DGGITQSPKYLFRKEGQNVTLSCEQNLNHDAMYWYRQDPGQGLRLIYYSQIVNDFQKGDIAEGYSVSREKKESFPLTVTSAQKNPTAFYLCASSTPLGRGNTGELFFGEGSRLTVL.